The clone carrying this TCR beta chain was recorded only once. The entry originates in a study of control samples from healthy donors and cancer patients. TCRdb keeps only in-frame clones here, not all; method: immunoSEQ multiplex PCR. The sample has approximately 150,000 clones, more than 85% seen once; the top ten hold around 2%. The sequence came from a woman aged 40 to 50 in good health. Sequenced: blood.

CDR3 sequence: CASSKQGGKLFF. The CDR3 DNA reads as TGTGCCAGCAGCAAACAGGGGGGAAAACTGTTTTTT. The J gene is TRBJ1-4, the V gene TRBV2; 8 bases fit TRBD1. Per the germline V gene, CDR1 is SNHLY and CDR2 is FYNNEI. With V trimmed by 6 bases and J by 10 bases, 4 bases remained unmatched. CDR3 size: 12 residues.